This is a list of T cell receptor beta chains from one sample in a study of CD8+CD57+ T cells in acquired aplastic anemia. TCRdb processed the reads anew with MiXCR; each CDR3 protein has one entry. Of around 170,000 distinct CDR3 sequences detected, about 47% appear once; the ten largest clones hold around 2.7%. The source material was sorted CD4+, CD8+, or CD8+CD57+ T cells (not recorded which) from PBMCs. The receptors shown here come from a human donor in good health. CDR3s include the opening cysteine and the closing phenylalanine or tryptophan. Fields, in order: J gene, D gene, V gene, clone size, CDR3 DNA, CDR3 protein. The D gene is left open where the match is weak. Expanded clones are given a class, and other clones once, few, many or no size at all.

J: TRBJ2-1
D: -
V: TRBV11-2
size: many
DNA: TGTGCCAGCAGCTTAGAGTGGTTGGGACCGGGGCGAAGCAATGAGCAGTTCTTC
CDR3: CASSLEWLGPGRSNEQFF

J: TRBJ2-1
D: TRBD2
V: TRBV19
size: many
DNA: TGTGCCAGTAGTATCCGAAAAGCGGGAGAGTATGAGCAGTTCTTC
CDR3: CASSIRKAGEYEQFF

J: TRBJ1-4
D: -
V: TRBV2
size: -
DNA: TGTGCCAGCAGGGGGGCAGCAACTAATGAAAAACTGTTTTTT
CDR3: CASRGAATNEKLFF

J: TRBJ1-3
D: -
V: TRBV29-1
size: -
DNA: TGCAGCGTTGAAGAACAAATGAAGAACTCTGGAAACACCATATATTTT
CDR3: CSVEEQMKNSGNTIYF

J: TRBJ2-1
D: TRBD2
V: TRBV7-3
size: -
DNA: TGTGCCAGCAGCTTAAGGGCACCCAGCGGGAACTACGATGAGCAGTTCTTC
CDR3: CASSLRAPSGNYDEQFF

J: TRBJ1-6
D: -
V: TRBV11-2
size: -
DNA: TGTGCCAGCAGCTTAGAAGCACAGAAGTATTCACCCCTCCACTTT
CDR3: CASSLEAQKYSPLHF

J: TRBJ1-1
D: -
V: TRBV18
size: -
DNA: TGTGCCAGCTCACTGTCAGGTTCAGACACTGAAGCTTTCTTT
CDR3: CASSLSGSDTEAFF

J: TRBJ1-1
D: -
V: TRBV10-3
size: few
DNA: TGTGCCATCAGTGACAAACGGGGCTCAGGCACTGAAGCTTTCTTT
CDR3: CAISDKRGSGTEAFF

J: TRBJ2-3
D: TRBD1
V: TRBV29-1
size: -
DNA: TGCAGCGTTGAGGACAGGGGGACGACAGATACGCAGTATTTT
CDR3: CSVEDRGTTDTQYF

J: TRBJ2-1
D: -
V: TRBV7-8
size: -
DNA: TGTGCCAGCAGTTTATGGCTAGCGACATACAATGAGCAGTTCTTC
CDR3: CASSLWLATYNEQFF

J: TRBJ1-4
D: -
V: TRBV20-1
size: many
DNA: TGCAGTGCTTACCGATTGGTTAATGAAAAACTGTTTTTT
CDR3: CSAYRLVNEKLFF

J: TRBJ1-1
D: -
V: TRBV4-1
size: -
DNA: TGCGCCAGCAGCCAAGATTTGGCCCGGAACACTGAAGCTTTCTTT
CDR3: CASSQDLARNTEAFF

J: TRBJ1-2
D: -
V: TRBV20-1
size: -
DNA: TGCAGTGCTAGGGCGAAGACAGGCCCTGGCTACACCTTC
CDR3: CSARAKTGPGYTF

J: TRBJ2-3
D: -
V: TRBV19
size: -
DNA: TGTGCCAGTAGTCTTAGGCCAGATACGCAGTATTTT
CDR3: CASSLRPDTQYF

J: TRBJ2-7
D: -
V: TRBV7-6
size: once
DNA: TGTGCCAGCAGCCCCGGCAGGAACTACGAGCAGTACTTC
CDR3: CASSPGRNYEQYF

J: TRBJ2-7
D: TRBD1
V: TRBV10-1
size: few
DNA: TGCGCCAGCAGTGGGACAGGGTTCAACGAGCAGTACTTC
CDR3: CASSGTGFNEQYF

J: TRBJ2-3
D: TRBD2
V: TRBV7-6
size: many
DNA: TGTGCCAGCAGCTTACGGGAGGGCTGGAATACGCAGTATTTT
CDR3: CASSLREGWNTQYF

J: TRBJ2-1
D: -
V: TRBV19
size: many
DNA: TGTGCCAGTAGTACAAAACGGGGTTACAATGAGCAGTTCTTC
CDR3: CASSTKRGYNEQFF

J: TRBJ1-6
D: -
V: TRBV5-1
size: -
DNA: TGCGCCAGCAGCTTGGCCAGCAGTGAAGACGGTCTCTCCTATAATTCACCCCTCCACTTT
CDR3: CASSLASSEDGLSYNSPLHF

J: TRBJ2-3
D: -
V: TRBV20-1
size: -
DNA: TGCAGTGCTCTACTGTCAGGAGATACGCAGTATTTT
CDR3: CSALLSGDTQYF

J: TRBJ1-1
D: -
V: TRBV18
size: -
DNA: TGTGCCAGCTCACCACCAGCGGGGGTCACTGAAGCTTTCTTT
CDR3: CASSPPAGVTEAFF

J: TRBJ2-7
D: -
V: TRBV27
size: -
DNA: TGTGCCAGACCTGGGATCTACGAGCAGTACTTC
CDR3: CARPGIYEQYF

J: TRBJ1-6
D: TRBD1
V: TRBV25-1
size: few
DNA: TGTGCCAGCAGCTCCGGGACAGGGAATTCACCCCTCCACTTT
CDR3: CASSSGTGNSPLHF

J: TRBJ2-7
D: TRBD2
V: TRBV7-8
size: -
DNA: TGTGCCAGCAGGGGGGGGAGCTACGAGCAGTACTTC
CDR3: CASRGGSYEQYF

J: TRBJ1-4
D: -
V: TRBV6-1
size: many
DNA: TGTGCCAGCAGTGAGAGGGCGGATCTACGGCTGTTTTTT
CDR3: CASSERADLRLFF

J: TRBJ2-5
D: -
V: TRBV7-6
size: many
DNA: TGTGCCAGCGGATCCTGGCTGACCGAGACCCAGTACTTC
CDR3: CASGSWLTETQYF

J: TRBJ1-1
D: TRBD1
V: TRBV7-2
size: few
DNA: TGTGCCGGCAGCTTTAGGACAGGGGGCACTGAAGCTTTCTTT
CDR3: CAGSFRTGGTEAFF

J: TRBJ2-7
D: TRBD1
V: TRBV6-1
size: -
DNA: TGTGCCAGCAGTGATGAGACAGGGGCCTCCTACGAGCAGTACTTC
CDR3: CASSDETGASYEQYF

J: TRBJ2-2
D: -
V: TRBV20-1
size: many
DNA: TGCAGTGCTCCCGACCGGTGGGGGTCGAACACCGGGGAGCTGTTTTTT
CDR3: CSAPDRWGSNTGELFF

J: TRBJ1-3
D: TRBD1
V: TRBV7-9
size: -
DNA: TGTGCCTACGGACAGGGTTACTCTGGAAACACCATATATTTT
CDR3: CAYGQGYSGNTIYF

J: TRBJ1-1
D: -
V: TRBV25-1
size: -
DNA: TGTGCCAGCAGTGAACTCGCAGTCACTGAAGCTTTCTTT
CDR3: CASSELAVTEAFF

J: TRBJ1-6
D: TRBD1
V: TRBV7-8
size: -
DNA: TGTGCCAGCAGCTTAGCCCCGGGACAGGGTTCACCCCTCCACTTT
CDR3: CASSLAPGQGSPLHF

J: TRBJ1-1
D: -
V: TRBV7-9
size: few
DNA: TGTGCCAGCAGCTTGAACAGGGATGGAGCTTTCTTT
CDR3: CASSLNRDGAFF

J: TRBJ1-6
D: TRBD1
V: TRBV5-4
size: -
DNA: TGTGCCAGCAGCTTGGGACAGGGTACTTCACCCCTCCACTTT
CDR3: CASSLGQGTSPLHF

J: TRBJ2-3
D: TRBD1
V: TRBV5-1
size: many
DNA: TGCGCCAGCAGTCGTGGGACAGGGGGCACAGATACGCAGTATTTT
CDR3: CASSRGTGGTDTQYF

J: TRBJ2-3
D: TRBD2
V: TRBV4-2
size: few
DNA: TGTGCCAGCAGCCCTCTGGGACTAGCGGGGCAGGCAGATACGCAGTATTTT
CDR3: CASSPLGLAGQADTQYF

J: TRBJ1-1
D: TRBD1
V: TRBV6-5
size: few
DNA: TGTGCCAGCAATTTCAACAGGGGGGGTAACACTGAAGCTTTCTTT
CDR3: CASNFNRGGNTEAFF

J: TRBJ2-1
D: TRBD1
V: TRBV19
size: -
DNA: TGTGCCAGTAGGAGGGGGCTCTACAATGAGCAGTTCTTC
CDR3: CASRRGLYNEQFF

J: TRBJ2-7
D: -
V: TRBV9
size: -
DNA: TGTGCCAGCAGCGCCCAGGACTACGAGCAGTACTTC
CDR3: CASSAQDYEQYF

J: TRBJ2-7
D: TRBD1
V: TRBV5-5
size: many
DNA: TGTGCCAGCAGCTCTGTGCTACAGGGGGGCTCCTACGAGCAGTACTTC
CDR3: CASSSVLQGGSYEQYF

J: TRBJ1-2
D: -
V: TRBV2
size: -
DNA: TGTGCCAGCAGTGTTGAGGTGGAAAACTATGGCTACACCTTC
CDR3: CASSVEVENYGYTF

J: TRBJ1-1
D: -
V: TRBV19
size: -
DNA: TGTACCAGCACGGGTGGGACTGAAGCTTTCTTT
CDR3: CTSTGGTEAFF

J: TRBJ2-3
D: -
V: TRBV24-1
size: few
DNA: TGTGCCACCAGTGATTCGGGGGGCCCTAACACAGATACGCAGTATTTT
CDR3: CATSDSGGPNTDTQYF

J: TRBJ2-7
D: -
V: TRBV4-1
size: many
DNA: TGCGCCAGCAGCCAAGATCAGGAACTTTTGATTTCCTACGAGCAGTACTTC
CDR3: CASSQDQELLISYEQYF

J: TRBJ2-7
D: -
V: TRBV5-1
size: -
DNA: TGCGCCAGCACCATAGCGCGGGGCTCCTACGAGCAGTACTTC
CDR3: CASTIARGSYEQYF

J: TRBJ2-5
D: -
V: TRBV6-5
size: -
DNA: TGTGCCAGCAGTTACTCGCAGACCCAGTACTTC
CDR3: CASSYSQTQYF

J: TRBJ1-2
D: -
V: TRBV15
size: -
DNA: TGTGCCACCAGCAGAGATCGGCTTGGCTACACCTTC
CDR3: CATSRDRLGYTF

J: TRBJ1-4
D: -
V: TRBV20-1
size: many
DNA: TGCAGTGACCCGGTCCCGGGGAGTGAAAAACTGTTTTTT
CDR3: CSDPVPGSEKLFF

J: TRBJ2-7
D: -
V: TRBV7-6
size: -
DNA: TGTGCCAGCAGTTTAGCAGGGAGCGAGCAGTACTTC
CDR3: CASSLAGSEQYF

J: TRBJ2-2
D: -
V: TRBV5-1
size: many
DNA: TGCGCCAGCAGCCCCCAAACAAGGAACACCGGGGAGCTGTTTTTT
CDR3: CASSPQTRNTGELFF